The 18 T cell receptor beta chains below come from one sample, sequenced in a study of neoadjuvant anti-PD-1 for oral cavity cancer. Libraries were prepared by immunoSEQ multiplex PCR; TCRdb keeps only in-frame clonotypes and omits some of them. This table holds about 68,000 clones, around 83% found once. Time point defined: after neoadjuvant nivolumab, at surgical resection. This specimen consisted of PBMCs, obtained after nivolumab (anti-PD-1) treatment. All receptors come from a person aged 35-79 years with oral cavity squamous cell carcinoma.

The chain couples TRBV5-5 to TRBJ2-7; D gene uncertain. The CDR3 spans 13 residues. Looked up from germline, CDR1 is SGHKS and CDR2 is YYEKEE (reference sequence). V was pared by 1 base and J by 2 bases, with 7 bases between. Here the CDR3 reads CASSLTDTYEQYF. As DNA, the CDR3 is TGTGCCAGCAGCTTGACCGACACCTACGAGCAGTACTTC.

CDR3 DNA sequence: TGTGCTAGTGGTTTGGTACCCAACGGCGGGGAGCTGTTTTTT. Translated, it gives CASGLVPNGGELFF. The chain is built from TRBV12-5 and TRBJ2-2; D unresolved. Trimming stripped 0 bases from V and 7 bases from J, with 9 bases between. CDR1 LGHNT and CDR2 FRNRAP come from the germline V gene. The CDR3 sequence is 14 residues long. Drawing the rest from reference TRBV12-5 and TRBJ2-2, the complete variable domain is DARVTQTPRHKVTEMGQEVTMRCQPILGHNTVFWYRQTMMQGLELLAYFRNRAPLDDSGMPKDRFSAEMPDATLATLKIQPSEPRDSAVYFCASGLVPNGGELFFGEGSRLTVL.

The rearrangement uses TRBV5-1 and TRBJ2-7; 9 bases match TRBD2. The J segment lost 2 bases and the V segment lost 0 bases, leaving 6 bases of the junction unmatched. The germline V gene has CDR1 SGHRS and CDR2 YFSETQ. The CDR3 length is 16 residues. DNA of the CDR3: TGCGCCAGCAGCTTGGGGGCTAGCGGGACCCCCTACGAGCAGTACTTC. It translates to CASSLGASGTPYEQYF.

This chain joins TRBV5-1 and TRBJ2-7, with 7 bases that match TRBD1. CDR1 is SGHRS, CDR2 YFSETQ, per germline. This CDR3 spans 15 amino acids. V shed 4 bases and J 5 bases; nucleotides not matched to a gene: 12. The CDR3: CASSPRPGQWNEQYF. The CDR3 DNA follows: TGCGCCAGCAGCCCACGACCGGGACAGTGGAACGAGCAGTACTTC.

This chain joins TRBV15 and TRBJ2-2, with a tentative D call TRBD2 (6 bases). Deletions cut 1 base from V and 7 bases from J, with 10 bases between. This CDR3 contains 14 residues. The germline CDR1 and CDR2 sequences are LNHNV and YYDKDF (reference sequence). The CDR3 bases are TGTGCCACCAGCAGAGGACTAGAGGGCGGGGAGCTGTTTTTT. It codes for CATSRGLEGGELFF.

The chain carries TRBV19 and TRBJ2-7; D gene uncertain. CDR1 is LNHDA, CDR2 SQIVND, per germline (reference sequence). The CDR3 consists of 13 residues. Deletions cut 4 bases from V and 2 bases from J, with 9 bases between. CDR3 region: CASSTAAAYEQYF. DNA of the CDR3: TGTGCCAGTAGTACCGCGGCAGCCTACGAGCAGTACTTC.

CDR3 amino acids: CASSLDGVGNNEQFF. For the CDR3, the DNA is TGTGCCAGCAGCTTAGATGGGGTAGGTAACAATGAGCAGTTCTTC. This chain joins TRBV7-8 and TRBJ2-1; D ambiguous. The CDR3 sequence is 15 residues long. Germline CDR1 and CDR2: SGHVS and FQNEAQ. Trimming took off 1 base at V and 5 bases at J, with 12 bases between the two ends.

The rearrangement joins TRBV5-6 to TRBJ2-2; 11 positions match TRBD1. Germline V CDR1 and CDR2: SGHDT, YYEEEE. V was clipped by 4 bases and J by 0 bases; unmatched bases: 8. The CDR3 consists of 18 residues. In DNA form, the CDR3 reads TGTGCCAGCAGCCACCCCTGGGACAGGGGGACGAACACCGGGGAGCTGTTTTTT. Amino acid sequence: CASSHPWDRGTNTGELFF.

The V call is TRBV2, the J call TRBJ2-2; D gene unclear. CDR3 length: 13 amino acids. V was trimmed by 6 bases and J by 7 bases, leaving 12 bases between them. Per the germline V gene, CDR1 is SNHLY and CDR2 is FYNNEI. CDR3 nucleotides: TGTGCCAGCAGCGTCCTTGTAGACGGGGAGCTGTTTTTT. This gives the protein CASSVLVDGELFF.

The J gene is TRBJ2-7, the V gene TRBV6-5, with 7 nucleotides matching TRBD2. Trimming cost V 8 bases and J 6 bases; bases outside gene matches: 10. Per the germline V gene, CDR1 is MNHEY and CDR2 is SVGAGI. This CDR3 is built from 13 residues. The CDR3 bases are TGTGCCAGCGGGGGAGGGATCGGGTCCGAGCAGTACTTC. Its translation: CASGGGIGSEQYF.

This clone showed up just a few times. The chain links TRBV29-1 to TRBJ1-2; TRBD1 aligns across 8 bases. Germline CDR1 and CDR2: SQVTM and ANQGSEA. The CDR3 is 13 residues long. With V trimmed by 1 base and J by 8 bases, 6 bases remained unmatched. CDR3 nucleotide sequence: TGCAGCGTTGAAGCGCAGGGGGCGCGCGGCTACACCTTC. Amino acids: CSVEAQGARGYTF.

This clone was observed a few times. The chain carries TRBV10-1 and TRBJ1-1; no clear D gene. Germline-derived CDR1 and CDR2 are WNHNN and SYGVQD (reference sequence). The V end was cut by 4 bases, the J end by 3 bases, with 12 bases between. The CDR3 loop spans 14 amino acids. DNA for the CDR3: TGCGCCAGCAGTGCCGACGGATGGGACACTGAAGCTTTCTTT. Amino acids: CASSADGWDTEAFF.

The chain joins TRBV30 to TRBJ1-5; 7 bases align to TRBD1. V lost 2 bases, J lost 7 bases, and 8 bases stayed unmatched. The CDR3 runs 14 residues. Per the germline V gene, CDR1 is GTSNPN and CDR2 is SVGIG (reference sequence). CDR3 coding DNA: TGTGCCTGGAGTTTTTCAGGGGGTGACCAGCCCCAGCATTTT. Its protein is CAWSFSGGDQPQHF.

J is TRBJ1-4 and V is TRBV9, with unresolved D. The V end lost 2 bases, the J end lost 5 bases, and 7 bases lay between the germline ends. From germline, CDR1 is SGDLS and CDR2 YYNGEE. The CDR3 is made up of 13 amino acids. The CDR3 reads CASSVGGNEKLFF. The CDR3 nucleotides read TGTGCCAGCAGCGTGGGAGGGAATGAAAAACTGTTTTTT.

The chain combines TRBV30 with TRBJ2-2; 7 positions agree with TRBD1. The V gene's germline CDR1 is GTSNPN and CDR2 SVGIG (reference sequence). V gave up 7 bases and J gave up 6 bases; unmatched junction bases: 8. This CDR3 spans 13 amino acids. CDR3 nucleotide sequence: TGTGCCTTCCGAGGGCAGGGGGCCGGGGAGCTGTTTTTT. It encodes CAFRGQGAGELFF.

CDR3 loop: CASSLRGRAVLNEQFF. For the CDR3, the DNA is TGTGCCAGCAGCTTACGGGGGAGGGCCGTGTTAAATGAGCAGTTCTTC. The chain has TRBV7-9 and TRBJ2-1; 7 bases fit TRBD2. CDR3 length: 16 residues. The V segment lost 2 bases and the J segment 7 bases; nucleotides outside the gene matches: 11. In germline, CDR1 is SEHNR, CDR2 FQNEAQ (reference sequence).

J is TRBJ2-6 and V is TRBV5-4, with 8 bases lining up with TRBD1. The V gene end was trimmed by 1 base and the J gene end by 0 bases; junction bases not matched to a gene: 6. The germline V gene has CDR1 SGHNT and CDR2 YYREEE (reference sequence). CDR3 length: 18 residues. The CDR3 bases are TGTGCCAGCAGCTTGCAACAGGGGGTGAACTCTGGGGCCAACGTCCTGACTTTC. Its translation is CASSLQQGVNSGANVLTF.

The genes are TRBV30 and TRBJ1-2, with 11 bases fitting TRBD1. V trimming: 4 bases; J trimming: 7 bases; junction bases outside the gene matches: 8. Looked up from germline, CDR1 is GTSNPN and CDR2 is SVGIG (reference sequence). The CDR3 totals 14 residues. The CDR3 spells CAWTPRTGGGGYTF. The CDR3 DNA reads as TGTGCCTGGACCCCCAGGACAGGGGGCGGTGGCTACACCTTC.